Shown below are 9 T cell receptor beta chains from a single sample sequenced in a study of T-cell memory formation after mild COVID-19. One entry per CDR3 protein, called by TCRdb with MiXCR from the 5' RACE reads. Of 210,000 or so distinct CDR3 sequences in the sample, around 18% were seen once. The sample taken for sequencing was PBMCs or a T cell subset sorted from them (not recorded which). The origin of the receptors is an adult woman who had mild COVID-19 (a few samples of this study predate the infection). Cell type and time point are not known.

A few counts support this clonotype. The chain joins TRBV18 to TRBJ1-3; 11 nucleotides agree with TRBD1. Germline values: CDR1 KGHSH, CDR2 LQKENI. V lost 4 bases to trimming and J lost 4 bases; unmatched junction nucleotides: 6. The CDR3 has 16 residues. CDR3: CASSLGQGADGNTIYF. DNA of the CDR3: TGTGCCAGCTCACTCGGACAGGGGGCGGACGGAAACACCATATATTTT.

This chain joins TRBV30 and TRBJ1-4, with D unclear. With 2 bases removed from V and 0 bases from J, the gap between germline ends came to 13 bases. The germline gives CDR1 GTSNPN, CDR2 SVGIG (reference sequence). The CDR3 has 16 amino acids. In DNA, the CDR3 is TGTGCCTGGAGTCGCCCCCACAGAGCAACTAATGAAAAACTGTTTTTT. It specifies CAWSRPHRATNEKLFF.

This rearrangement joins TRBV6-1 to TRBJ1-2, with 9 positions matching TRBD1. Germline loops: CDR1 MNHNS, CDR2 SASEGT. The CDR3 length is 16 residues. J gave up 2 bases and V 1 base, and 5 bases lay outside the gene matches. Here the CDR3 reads CASSEGLGTGNYGYTF. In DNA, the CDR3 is TGTGCCAGCAGTGAAGGGCTAGGGACAGGGAACTATGGCTACACCTTC.

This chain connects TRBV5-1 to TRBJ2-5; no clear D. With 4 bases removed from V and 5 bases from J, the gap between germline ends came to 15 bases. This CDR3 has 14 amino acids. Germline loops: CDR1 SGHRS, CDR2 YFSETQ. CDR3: CASSIRNFEETQYF. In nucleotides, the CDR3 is TGCGCCAGCAGCATCAGGAATTTTGAGGAGACCCAGTACTTC.

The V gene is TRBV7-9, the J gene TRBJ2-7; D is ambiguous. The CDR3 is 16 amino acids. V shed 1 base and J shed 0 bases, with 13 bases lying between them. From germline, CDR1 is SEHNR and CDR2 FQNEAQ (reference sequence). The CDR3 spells CASSLDIGYLSYEQYF. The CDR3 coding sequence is TGTGCCAGCAGCTTAGATATCGGGTACCTCTCCTACGAGCAGTACTTC.

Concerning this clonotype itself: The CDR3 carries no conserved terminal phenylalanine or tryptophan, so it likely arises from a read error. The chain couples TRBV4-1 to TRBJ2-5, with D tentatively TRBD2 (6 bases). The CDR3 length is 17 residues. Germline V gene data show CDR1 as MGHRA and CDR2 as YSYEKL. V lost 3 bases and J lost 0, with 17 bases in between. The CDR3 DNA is TGCGCCAGCAGCCAGAACTTCGGATGGGGGGACCAAGAGACCCAGTACTTA. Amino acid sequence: CASSQNFGWGDQETQYL.

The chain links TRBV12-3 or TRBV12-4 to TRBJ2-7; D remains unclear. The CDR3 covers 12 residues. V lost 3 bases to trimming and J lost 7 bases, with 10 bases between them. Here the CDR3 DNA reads TGTGCCAGCAGTTTCCGACGGGTTGAGCAGTACTTC. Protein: CASSFRRVEQYF.

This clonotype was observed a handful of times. This CDR3 reads CASRALGTSKDEQFF. CDR3 bases: TGTGCCAGCAGGGCCTTGGGGACTAGCAAAGATGAGCAGTTCTTC. The V and J genes are TRBV6-2 or TRBV6-3 and TRBJ2-1, with TRBD2 matching over 9 bases. CDR1 is MNHEY, CDR2 SVGEGT, per germline. This CDR3 comprises 15 residues. V shed 6 bases, J shed 8 bases, and the junction held 11 bases outside the gene matches.

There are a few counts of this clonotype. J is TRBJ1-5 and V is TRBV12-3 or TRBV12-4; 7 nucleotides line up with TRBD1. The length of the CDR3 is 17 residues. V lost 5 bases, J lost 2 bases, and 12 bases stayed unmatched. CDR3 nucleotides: TGTGCCAGCAGTGCTCAGGGGGGTGGGTTAGGCAATCAGCCCCAGCATTTT. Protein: CASSAQGGGLGNQPQHF.